The 28 T cell receptor beta chains below were found in one sample sequenced in a study of control samples from healthy donors and cancer patients. TCRdb's copy holds only in-frame clones and misses some; the assay was immunoSEQ multiplex PCR. The sample holds about 160,000 clones, just over 95% seen once. Sequenced input: blood. The receptor source for this set is a woman in her thirties in good health.

This chain connects TRBV6-5 to TRBJ1-4; D perhaps matches TRBD1 (5 bases). The CDR3 sequence is 15 residues long. Germline lookup yields CDR1 MNHEY and CDR2 SVGAGI. The ends were cut back, 8 bases at V and 2 bases at J, with 15 bases in the middle. The CDR3 region has the DNA TGTGCCAGCGGTCCTGGTGGGGGGACTAATGAAAAACTGTTTTTT. Translated, it gives CASGPGGGTNEKLFF.

J is TRBJ1-1 and V is TRBV15; 8 bases are shared with TRBD1. CDR3 length: 23 amino acids. The germline V gene encodes CDR1 LNHNV and CDR2 YYDKDF (reference sequence). J gave up 3 bases and V 3 bases, and 30 bases lay outside the gene matches. The CDR3 sequence: CATSSESTEGQGAYDPWDTEAFF. CDR3 DNA: TGTGCCACCAGCAGTGAGAGTACTGAGGGGCAGGGGGCGTATGATCCGTGGGACACTGAAGCTTTCTTT.

The rearrangement links TRBV19 to TRBJ1-6; 7 bases align to TRBD1. The germline V gene has CDR1 LNHDA and CDR2 SQIVND (reference sequence). Trimming cost V 3 bases and J 6 bases; bases outside gene matches: 5. This CDR3 region has 15 residues. The CDR3 loop reads CASSIRQGINSPLHF. In DNA, the CDR3 is TGTGCCAGTAGTATCCGACAGGGAATTAATTCACCCCTCCACTTT.

J is TRBJ2-1 and V is TRBV4-1; a weak D match, TRBD1 (6 bases). The V gene's germline CDR1 is MGHRA and CDR2 YSYEKL. The CDR3 spans 15 residues. Between the trimmed V and J ends, which lost 0 bases and 4 bases, there was a span of 10 bases. The CDR3 region is CASSQEDRPYNEQFF. The CDR3 DNA reads as TGCGCCAGCAGCCAAGAAGACAGGCCTTACAATGAGCAGTTCTTC.

V and J are TRBV28 and TRBJ2-3; 8 bases are shared with TRBD1. Germline V lookup: CDR1 MDHEN, CDR2 SYDVKM. This CDR3 has 14 amino acids. The V segment lost 3 bases and the J segment 8 bases; nucleotides outside the gene matches: 7. The CDR3 region is CASSLARGLGTQYF. CDR3 nucleotide sequence: TGTGCCAGCAGTTTGGCCAGGGGGCTAGGTACGCAGTATTTT.

The chain joins TRBV27 to TRBJ2-2, with D possibly being TRBD1 (5 bases). The CDR3 extends over 15 amino acids. Deletions cut 3 bases from V and 4 bases from J, with 12 bases between. Per the germline V gene, CDR1 is MNHEY and CDR2 is SMNVEV (reference sequence). CDR3: CASSFRQGGTGELFF. The CDR3 nucleotides read TGTGCCAGCAGTTTTCGTCAGGGCGGCACCGGGGAGCTGTTTTTT.

The rearrangement links TRBV6-1 to TRBJ1-4, with 7 positions matching TRBD1. Germline V CDR1 and CDR2: MNHNS, SASEGT. V shed 3 bases and J 8 bases; nucleotides not matched to a gene: 12. This CDR3 spans 16 amino acids. CDR3 sequence reads: CASSEALGQGEEKLFF. The CDR3 coding sequence is TGTGCCAGCAGTGAGGCGCTGGGCCAGGGGGAGGAAAAACTGTTTTTT.

The chain joins TRBV28 to TRBJ2-5, with 7 bases that match TRBD2. The CDR3 has 15 residues. V lost 6 bases and J lost 5; bases outside the gene matches: 12. Germline CDR1 and CDR2: MDHEN and SYDVKM. The DNA of the CDR3 is TGTGCCAGCAGCCCGGGGACTACGAGGGCGGAGACCCAGTACTTC. Its protein is CASSPGTTRAETQYF.

The V and J genes are TRBV6-5 and TRBJ1-5; 7 bases agree with TRBD1. V dropped 7 bases and J dropped 3; count of bases not matched to a gene: 3. Germline V gene lookup returns CDR1 MNHEY and CDR2 SVGAGI. CDR3 size: 13 residues. CDR3 region: CASTQGPNQPQHF. DNA of the CDR3: TGTGCCAGCACACAGGGGCCCAATCAGCCCCAGCATTTT.

The chain carries TRBV4-1 and TRBJ1-5; D possibly corresponds to TRBD1 (6 bases). V was pared by 1 base and J by 4 bases, with 20 bases between. In germline, CDR1 is MGHRA, CDR2 YSYEKL. The CDR3 totals 18 residues. As DNA, the CDR3 is TGCGCCAGCAGCCAAGGGGGCAGGGGTTGGGATGATAATCAGCCCCAGCATTTT. Translated: CASSQGGRGWDDNQPQHF.

The chain links TRBV14 to TRBJ2-2; 8 bases align to TRBD1. Trimming cost V 2 bases and J 4 bases; bases outside gene matches: 9. CDR1 is SGHDN, CDR2 FVKESK, per germline. The CDR3 sequence is 17 residues long. The CDR3, as DNA: TGTGCCAGCAGCCAATTAGAATCAGGGGGCTTCACCGGGGAGCTGTTTTTT. It is translated as CASSQLESGGFTGELFF.

V usage is TRBV28 and J usage is TRBJ1-2, with D possibly matching TRBD1 (5 bases). Trimming stripped 3 bases from V and 4 bases from J, with 9 bases between. Germline V gives CDR1 MDHEN, CDR2 SYDVKM. The CDR3 extends over 13 amino acids. CDR3 region: CASSLTATYGYTF. The CDR3 nucleotides read TGTGCCAGCAGTTTGACAGCCACCTATGGCTACACCTTC.

CDR3 coding DNA: TGTGCCAGCAGCTTAAGGGGCAGGGCGTACGAGCAGTACTTC. This translates into CASSLRGRAYEQYF. This chain links TRBV7-9 with TRBJ2-7; TRBD1 might be the D (5 bases). Trimming took off 2 bases at V and 4 bases at J, with 12 bases between the two ends. Germline V gene sequence: CDR1 SEHNR, CDR2 FQNEAQ (reference sequence). This CDR3 comprises 14 residues.

This clone was observed a single time. V and J are TRBV27 and TRBJ1-6; D unclear. Germline CDR1 and CDR2: MNHEY and SMNVEV (reference sequence). V was trimmed by 4 bases and J by 7 bases, leaving 11 bases between them. There are 14 residues in the CDR3. CDR3 nucleotides: TGTGCCAGCAGTTCGCAGGTCCCCAATTCACCCCTCCACTTT. This gives the protein CASSSQVPNSPLHF.

The chain carries TRBV19 and TRBJ1-2, with 8 nucleotides matching TRBD1. The germline gives CDR1 LNHDA, CDR2 SQIVND (reference sequence). V was pared by 6 bases and J by 4 bases, with 10 bases of the junction left unmatched. The CDR3 runs to 15 residues. As DNA, the CDR3 is TGTGCCAGTAGAAGACAGGGGTCGCCCGCCTATGGCTACACCTTC. Its translation is CASRRQGSPAYGYTF. Filled out from reference TRBV19 and TRBJ1-2, the complete variable domain reads DGGITQSPKYLFRKEGQNVTLSCEQNLNHDAMYWYRQDPGQGLRLIYYSQIVNDFQKGDIAEGYSVSREKKESFPLTVTSAQKNPTAFYLCASRRQGSPAYGYTFGSGTRLTVV.

The chain employs TRBV19 and TRBJ2-2; 9 bases line up with TRBD2. J lost 0 bases, V lost 3 bases, and 8 bases had no gene match. Germline-derived CDR1 and CDR2 are LNHDA and SQIVND (reference sequence). This CDR3 contains 18 residues. CDR3 region: CASSMTIAGAANTGELFF. CDR3 coding DNA: TGTGCCAGTAGTATGACTATAGCGGGGGCCGCGAACACCGGGGAGCTGTTTTTT.

On this clone itself: This CDR3 is also generated by other DNA sequences in the sample. This chain joins TRBV5-1 and TRBJ1-1; D is unclear. CDR1 is SGHRS and CDR2 is YFSETQ in the germline V gene. The CDR3 is 13 amino acids. Trimming cost V 0 bases and J 0 bases, with 3 bases left between them. CDR3 protein: CASSLVVNTEAFF. CDR3 nucleotides: TGCGCCAGCAGCTTGGTGGTGAACACTGAAGCTTTCTTT.

The rearrangement joins TRBV18 to TRBJ2-7; possibly TRBD2 for D (7 bases). Germline V lookup: CDR1 KGHSH, CDR2 LQKENI. V lost 2 bases, J lost 6 bases, and 17 bases lay in between. The CDR3 length is 15 residues. The CDR3 bases are TGTGCCAGCTCACCATCACAGGGAGGGGCGAGCGAGCAGTACTTC. It is translated as CASSPSQGGASEQYF.

This clone was found a few times. V usage is TRBV4-2 and J usage is TRBJ2-1; no reliable D call. Deletions cut 4 bases from V and 6 bases from J, with 10 bases between. The CDR3 is 13 amino acids. Germline CDR1 LGHNA, CDR2 YNFKEQ. This chain's CDR3 is CASSPSEVNEQFF. The CDR3 nucleotides read TGTGCCAGCAGCCCAAGTGAGGTCAATGAGCAGTTCTTC.

The V gene is TRBV6-6, the J gene TRBJ2-1; no clear D. Deletions cut 7 bases from V and 9 bases from J, with 16 bases between. Germline assignment: CDR1 MNHNY and CDR2 SVGAGI (reference sequence). The CDR3 is 13 residues long. The CDR3 DNA reads as TGTGCCAGCACCTCAACAGAGTTCGGTGAGCAGTTCTTC. Its translation is CASTSTEFGEQFF.

The V gene is TRBV9, the J gene TRBJ2-7, with D perhaps matching TRBD2 (5 bases). The CDR3 spans 13 residues. V was trimmed by 3 bases and J by 5 bases, leaving 12 bases between them. CDR1 and CDR2 (germline): SGDLS, YYNGEE. The CDR3 bases are TGTGCCAGCAGCGCTAGCCTTAGAAACGAGCAGTACTTC. Amino acids: CASSASLRNEQYF. Complete variable domain (other parts from reference TRBV9 and TRBJ2-7): DSGVTQTPKHLITATGQRVTLRCSPRSGDLSVYWYQQSLDQGLQFLIQYYNGEERAKGNILERFSAQQFPDLHSELNLSSLELGDSALYFCASSASLRNEQYFGPGTRLTVT.

This chain uses TRBV4-2 with TRBJ2-3; TRBD2 agrees at 10 bases. The CDR3 runs 15 residues. Germline V gene data show CDR1 as LGHNA and CDR2 as YNFKEQ. J lost 8 bases, V lost 0 bases, and 5 bases had no gene match. The CDR3 bases are TGTGCCAGCAGCCAAGACGAGCGGGAGGGGGGTACGCAGTATTTT. Translating gives CASSQDEREGGTQYF.

This chain joins TRBV2 and TRBJ2-7; 7 bases agree with TRBD1. Germline values: CDR1 SNHLY, CDR2 FYNNEI. V shed 5 bases and J 3 bases; nucleotides not matched to a gene: 7. The CDR3 has 14 residues. CDR3 protein: CASSSGQYLYEQYF. The CDR3, as DNA: TGTGCCAGCAGTTCGGGACAGTACCTCTACGAGCAGTACTTC.

CDR3 coding DNA: TGTGCCAGCAGCCAAGTCGGCGGGAGGGCCGGAGAGCAGTACTTC. It codes for CASSQVGGRAGEQYF. This chain links TRBV3-1 (or the pseudogene TRBV3-2) with TRBJ2-7; 9 bases are shared with TRBD2. The J segment lost 7 bases and the V segment lost 1 base, leaving 8 bases of the junction unmatched. The CDR3 consists of 15 residues. The germline gives CDR1 LGHDT, CDR2 YNNKEL (reference sequence).

This clone was detected once. The chain combines TRBV9 with TRBJ2-3, with D possibly TRBD2 on 7 matching bases. CDR1 is SGDLS, CDR2 YYNGEE, per germline. Trimming took off 4 bases at V and 0 bases at J, with 15 bases between the two ends. This CDR3 contains 16 residues. The CDR3 here is CASSQTGGASTDTQYF. CDR3 nucleotide sequence: TGTGCCAGCAGCCAGACGGGGGGCGCTAGCACAGATACGCAGTATTTT.

CDR3 in amino acids: CASSIRSRSNTEAFF. CDR3 bases: TGTGCCAGTAGTATCCGGAGCAGATCGAACACTGAAGCTTTCTTT. This sequence joins TRBV19 and TRBJ1-1; D is ambiguous. Germline V gene sequence: CDR1 LNHDA, CDR2 SQIVND (reference sequence). V lost 3 bases to trimming and J lost 1 base, with 12 bases between them. CDR3 length: 15 residues.

The CDR3 sequence: CASSPPNYGYTF. For the CDR3, the DNA is TGTGCCAGCAGTCCGCCCAACTATGGCTACACCTTC. J is TRBJ1-2 and V is TRBV28; D gene ambiguous. V was clipped by 5 bases and J by 2 bases, with 6 bases between them. The CDR3 consists of 12 residues. Germline loops: CDR1 MDHEN, CDR2 SYDVKM.

V is TRBV6-1 and J is TRBJ1-5; D is perhaps TRBD1 (5 bases). With 3 bases removed from V and 5 bases from J, the gap between germline ends came to 14 bases. Germline V gives CDR1 MNHNS, CDR2 SASEGT. The CDR3 runs 15 residues. This CDR3 is CASSERRQQHQPQHF. The CDR3 nucleotides are TGTGCCAGCAGTGAGAGGAGACAGCAACATCAGCCCCAGCATTTT.